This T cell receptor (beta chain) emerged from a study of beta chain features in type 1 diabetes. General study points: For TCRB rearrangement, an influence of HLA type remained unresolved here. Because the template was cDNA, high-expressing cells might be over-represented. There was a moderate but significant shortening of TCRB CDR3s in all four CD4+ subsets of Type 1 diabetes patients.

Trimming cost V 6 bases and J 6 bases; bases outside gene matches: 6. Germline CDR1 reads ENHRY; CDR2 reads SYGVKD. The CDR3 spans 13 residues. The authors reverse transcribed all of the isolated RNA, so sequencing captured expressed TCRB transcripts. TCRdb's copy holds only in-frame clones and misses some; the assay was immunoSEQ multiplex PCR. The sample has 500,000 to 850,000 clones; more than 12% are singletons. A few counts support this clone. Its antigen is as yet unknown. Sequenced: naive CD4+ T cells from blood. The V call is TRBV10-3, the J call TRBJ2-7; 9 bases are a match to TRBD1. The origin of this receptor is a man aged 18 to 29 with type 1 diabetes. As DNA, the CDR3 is TGTGCCATCAGAACAGGGGGCGCGATCGAGCAGTACTTC. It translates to CAIRTGGAIEQYF.